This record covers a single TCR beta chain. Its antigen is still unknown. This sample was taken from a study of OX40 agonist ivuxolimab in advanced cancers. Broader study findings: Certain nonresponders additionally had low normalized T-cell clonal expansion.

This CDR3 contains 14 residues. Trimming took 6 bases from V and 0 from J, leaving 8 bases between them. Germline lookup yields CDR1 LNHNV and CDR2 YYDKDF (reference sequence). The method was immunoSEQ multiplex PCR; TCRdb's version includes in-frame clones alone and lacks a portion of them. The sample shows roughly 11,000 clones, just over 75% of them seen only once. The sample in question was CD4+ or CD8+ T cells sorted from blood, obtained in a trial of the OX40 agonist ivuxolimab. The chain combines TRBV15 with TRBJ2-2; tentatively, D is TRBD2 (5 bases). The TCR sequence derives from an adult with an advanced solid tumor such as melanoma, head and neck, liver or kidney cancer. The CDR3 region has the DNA TGTGCCACCAGGGACGGGACGAACACCGGGGAGCTGTTTTTT. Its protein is CATRDGTNTGELFF.